What follows are 25 T cell receptor beta chains derived from one specimen sequenced in a study of T cells in Graves' hyperthyroidism and ophthalmopathy. RNA transcripts gave rise to amplified TCR beta CDR3 regions. In the first-round RT-PCR of the TCR CDR3, the HTBI primer set was used. One entry per CDR3 protein, called by TCRdb with MiXCR from the multiplex PCR reads. The sample includes approximately 400,000 distinct CDR3 sequences, approximately 14% of them seen just once. The sequencing sample was made of blood. The receptors stem from a woman between 18 and 30 years old with Graves' hyperthyroidism.

This clonotype was detected ten times or more. The chain is built from TRBV6-1 and TRBJ1-2, with TRBD1 matching 12 bases. CDR1 is MNHNS and CDR2 is SASEGT in the germline V gene. The trim removed 0 bases at V and 5 bases at J, leaving 7 bases unmatched. The CDR3 is 17 residues long. In DNA form, the CDR3 reads TGTGCCAGCAGTGAAGCGGGGACAGGGGGCATGAATTATGGCTACACCTTC. Translating it yields CASSEAGTGGMNYGYTF.

This clonotype was observed at least ten times. The chain couples TRBV12-3 or TRBV12-4 to TRBJ2-1; TRBD2 agrees at 10 bases. The CDR3 loop spans 14 amino acids. Trimming removed 3 bases from V and 9 bases from J; junction bases left unmatched: 5. CDR3 bases: TGTGCCAGCAGTTTCAATCTAGCGGGAGCTGAGCAGTTCTTC. This translates into CASSFNLAGAEQFF.

The chain joins TRBV2 to TRBJ1-2, with D possibly matching TRBD1 (5 bases). Trimming took 3 bases from V and 8 from J, leaving 16 bases between them. Germline V lookup: CDR1 SNHLY, CDR2 FYNNEI. This CDR3 region has 14 residues. The CDR3 region has the DNA TGTGCCAGCAGTGACGGGCAGGGTGGAATCGGCTACACCTTC. Encoded protein: CASSDGQGGIGYTF.

V is TRBV15 and J is TRBJ1-2; a weak D match, TRBD1 (5 bases). CDR3 length equals 14 residues. Germline CDR1 is LNHNV and CDR2 is YYDKDF (reference sequence). Trimming shortened V by 1 base and J by 4 bases, and 10 bases separated the two germline ends. The CDR3 DNA is TGTGCCACCAGCAGAGGACAGACGGCCTATGGCTACACCTTC. Translated: CATSRGQTAYGYTF.

On this clonotype: A read error may explain this, as a much larger clone is one base away. The chain carries TRBV28 and TRBJ1-6; a possible D gene is TRBD1 (5 bases). V lost 5 bases, J lost 9 bases, and 17 bases lay in between. The CDR3 totals 15 residues. Per germline, CDR1 MDHEN and CDR2 SYDVKM. The CDR3 region is CASSPAAGRSSPLHF. The CDR3 DNA sequence: TGTGCCAGCAGTCCAGCGGCAGGGAGAAGTTCACCCCTCCACTTT.

This clonotype was found many times. The chain recombines TRBV24-1 with TRBJ2-5; TRBD2 matches 13 bases. The germline V gene has CDR1 KGHDR and CDR2 SFDVKD. There are 17 residues in the CDR3. The ends lost 0 bases at V and 4 bases at J; junction bases unmatched: 4. Written as DNA, the CDR3 is TGTGCCACCAGTGATTTGGACGGACTAGCGGGAGTAGAGACCCAGTACTTC. Translating it yields CATSDLDGLAGVETQYF.

Only a few counts were recorded for this clonotype. This chain joins TRBV5-4 and TRBJ2-2; D gene uncertain. The germline V gene encodes CDR1 SGHNT and CDR2 YYREEE (reference sequence). This CDR3 is 15 amino acids long. The V gene lost 4 bases and the J gene lost 6 bases, with 16 bases spanning the gap. CDR3 in amino acids: CASSLGNSLAGELFF. The CDR3 DNA is TGTGCCAGCAGCCTTGGGAATAGTCTGGCCGGGGAGCTGTTTTTT.

This clonotype has ten or more counts. This CDR3 is CASSGLDQPQHF. CDR3 in DNA: TGTGCCAGCAGTGGTCTGGATCAGCCCCAGCATTTT. The rearrangement joins TRBV2 to TRBJ1-5; D is uncertain. Trimming removed 4 bases from V and 5 bases from J, with 6 bases in between. The CDR3 spans 12 residues. Per germline, CDR1 SNHLY and CDR2 FYNNEI.

The sample holds many counts of this clonotype. J is TRBJ2-7 and V is TRBV12-5; D is unresolved. Germline V gene data show CDR1 as LGHNT and CDR2 as FRNRAP. This CDR3 is built from 14 residues. The V and J ends lost 4 bases and 4 bases respectively, with 14 bases between them. CDR3 sequence reads: CASGSSLSVYEQYF. The CDR3 coding sequence is TGTGCTAGTGGTTCATCCCTATCGGTGTACGAGCAGTACTTC.

The J gene is TRBJ1-2, the V gene TRBV5-6; TRBD1 aligns across 7 bases. This CDR3 has 16 amino acids. Germline loops: CDR1 SGHDT, CDR2 YYEEEE. V shed 5 bases, J shed 1 base, and the junction held 11 bases outside the gene matches. The CDR3 sequence: CASSALTGQLNYGYTF. The CDR3, as DNA: TGTGCCAGCAGTGCACTGACAGGGCAACTTAACTATGGCTACACCTTC.

The chain joins TRBV7-2 to TRBJ1-2; TRBD1 is a possible D gene (6 bases). The germline CDR1 and CDR2 sequences are SGHTA and FQGNSA. The ends were cut back, 3 bases at V and 0 bases at J, with 11 bases in the middle. This CDR3 spans 15 amino acids. In nucleotides, the CDR3 is TGTGCCAGCAGCTTTACAGGGATGGCTAACTATGGCTACACCTTC. This translates into CASSFTGMANYGYTF.

This clonotype showed up many times. The chain carries TRBV4-1 and TRBJ1-2; TRBD1 aligns across 8 bases. J lost 2 bases, V lost 1 base, and 3 bases had no gene match. There are 15 residues in the CDR3. Germline V lookup: CDR1 MGHRA, CDR2 YSYEKL. CDR3 nucleotide sequence: TGCGCCAGCAGCCAAGGACAGGGGTTCAACTATGGCTACACCTTC. It encodes CASSQGQGFNYGYTF.

This clonotype was counted many times. The chain combines TRBV5-1 with TRBJ1-4; 7 positions match TRBD1. Per the germline V gene, CDR1 is SGHRS and CDR2 is YFSETQ. Germline trimming cut 0 bases from V and 8 bases from J; bases unmatched to any gene: 10. This CDR3 has 16 residues. DNA for the CDR3: TGCGCCAGCAGCTTGGCCGGGACAGCTCAAACCGAAAAACTGTTTTTT. Translated: CASSLAGTAQTEKLFF.

This clonotype was detected ten times or more. The genes are TRBV20-1 and TRBJ2-1; TRBD2 matches at 9 bases. With 6 bases clipped from V and 7 bases from J, the junction kept 19 bases outside the gene matches. The CDR3 totals 17 residues. From germline, CDR1 is DFQATT and CDR2 SNEGSKA (reference sequence). CDR3 coding DNA: TGCAGTGCCATAGTGCCCCTAGCGGGGACTTTCCTTAATGAGCAGTTCTTC. Translation: CSAIVPLAGTFLNEQFF.

In its sample, this clonotype was seen many times. This chain connects TRBV10-3 to TRBJ1-2; D is undetermined. Trimming pared 4 bases from V and 0 bases from J, leaving 12 bases between. This CDR3 comprises 15 residues. The V gene's germline CDR1 is ENHRY and CDR2 SYGVKD. The CDR3 region is CAISALRGTNYGYTF. In nucleotides, the CDR3 is TGTGCCATCAGTGCTCTTCGAGGGACTAACTATGGCTACACCTTC.

The chain links TRBV6-2 or TRBV6-3 to TRBJ2-5, with D possibly TRBD1 on 5 matching bases. There are 14 residues in the CDR3. CDR1 and CDR2 from the germline V gene are MNHEY and SVGEGT. The germline V and J ends were trimmed by 2 bases and 2 bases, with 9 bases remaining between them. In DNA, the CDR3 is TGTGCCAGCAGTTACACGGCAGGGCAAGAGACCCAGTACTTC. This encodes CASSYTAGQETQYF.

The sample holds a few counts of this clonotype. CDR3 nucleotide sequence: TGTGCCAGCAGCTTAGGCCTAGCGGGCGTTAGAGAGCAGTTCTTC. This codes for CASSLGLAGVREQFF. The V and J genes are TRBV7-2 and TRBJ2-1; 8 bases agree with TRBD2. This CDR3 region has 15 residues. Germline V gene data show CDR1 as SGHTA and CDR2 as FQGNSA. V was pared by 1 base and J by 10 bases, with 9 bases of the junction left unmatched. Full variable domain (rest looked up from reference TRBV7-2 and TRBJ2-1): GAGVSQSPSNKVTEKGKDVELRCDPISGHTALYWYRQSLGQGLEFLIYFQGNSAPDKSGLPSDRFSAERTGGSVSTLTIQRTQQEDSAVYLCASSLGLAGVREQFFGPGTRLTVL.

This clonotype was detected many times. This chain links TRBV2 with TRBJ1-2, with 8 bases matching TRBD1. CDR3 length: 17 amino acids. Per germline, CDR1 SNHLY and CDR2 FYNNEI. Trimming at V came to 5 bases and at J to 2 bases, leaving 13 bases not matched to a gene. The CDR3 loop is CASSQTLRTGTNYGYTF. DNA of the CDR3: TGTGCCAGCAGTCAAACGCTGAGGACAGGGACAAACTATGGCTACACCTTC.

This clonotype showed up many times. V gene TRBV15 combines with J gene TRBJ1-2; D unresolved. V lost 1 base to trimming and J lost 8 bases, with 14 bases between them. CDR3 length equals 14 residues. The germline V gene has CDR1 LNHNV and CDR2 YYDKDF (reference sequence). The CDR3 loop reads CATSRAGKSAGYTF. The CDR3 DNA reads as TGTGCCACCAGCAGAGCCGGTAAAAGCGCAGGCTACACCTTC. Full variable domain (remainder filled in from reference TRBV15 and TRBJ1-2): DAMVIQNPRYQVTQFGKPVTLSCSQTLNHNVMYWYQQKSSQAPKLLFHYYDKDFNNEADTPDNFQSRRPNTSFCFLDIRSPGLGDTAMYLCATSRAGKSAGYTFGSGTRLTVV.

Many counts were recorded for this clonotype. The chain carries TRBV7-3 and TRBJ2-5; maybe TRBD2 (6 bases). Per the germline V gene, CDR1 is SGHTA and CDR2 is FQGTGA. Trimming left V 5 bases short and J 7 bases short, with 14 bases between. The length of the CDR3 is 13 residues. DNA of the CDR3: TGTGCCAGCAGCCCCCGGGAGAAGGGGACCCAGTACTTC. It yields the protein CASSPREKGTQYF.

In this sample, this clonotype turned up many times. The V and J genes are TRBV20-1 and TRBJ1-2; no firm D call. CDR1 is DFQATT, CDR2 SNEGSKA, per germline (reference sequence). Trimming took off 5 bases at V and 5 bases at J, with 21 bases between the two ends. The CDR3 is made up of 15 amino acids. The CDR3 spells CSAWGEIGRQYGYTF. Here the CDR3 DNA reads TGCAGTGCTTGGGGTGAGATAGGACGCCAATATGGCTACACCTTC.

The gene calls are TRBV7-6 and TRBJ2-3, with 7 nucleotides matching TRBD1. After removal of 4 bases from V and 2 bases from J, the junction contained 9 bases not matched to a gene. Germline values: CDR1 SGHVS, CDR2 FNYEAQ. There are 16 residues in the CDR3. CDR3 bases: TGTGCCAGCAGCTCAGGGGGAAGGGGAGACACAGATACGCAGTATTTT. Protein product: CASSSGGRGDTDTQYF.

This clonotype was observed many times. V usage is TRBV30 and J usage is TRBJ2-3; 8 bases are a match to TRBD1. CDR3 length equals 12 residues. Germline V gives CDR1 GTSNPN, CDR2 SVGIG (reference sequence). The junction had 5 bases not matched to a gene; V was cut back by 7 bases and J by 5 bases. The DNA of the CDR3 is TGTGCCTTTCGACAGGGGAAAGATACGCAGTATTTT. Its protein is CAFRQGKDTQYF. The full variable domain, with the rest looked up from reference TRBV30 and TRBJ2-3, is SQTIHQWPATLVQPVGSPLSLECTVEGTSNPNLYWYRQAAGRGLQLLFYSVGIGQISSEVPQNLSASRPQDRQFILSSKKLLLSDSGFYLCAFRQGKDTQYFGPGTRLTVL.

This clonotype came up a few times. The chain combines TRBV30 with TRBJ2-7; 9 bases are shared with TRBD1. Germline V CDR1 and CDR2: GTSNPN, SVGIG (reference sequence). Losses at the gene ends were 2 bases for V and 5 bases for J; bases not matched to a gene: 10. The CDR3 extends over 15 amino acids. The CDR3 DNA sequence: TGTGCCTGGAGTTACAAGGGGACAGGGCTCAACGAGCAGTACTTC. Translated, it gives CAWSYKGTGLNEQYF. Using reference TRBV30 and TRBJ2-7 for the parts outside the CDR3, the full variable domain is SQTIHQWPATLVQPVGSPLSLECTVEGTSNPNLYWYRQAAGRGLQLLFYSVGIGQISSEVPQNLSASRPQDRQFILSSKKLLLSDSGFYLCAWSYKGTGLNEQYFGPGTRLTVT.

The chain has TRBV7-6 and TRBJ1-1; 8 bases are a match to TRBD1. V lost 6 bases to trimming and J lost 12 bases; unmatched junction nucleotides: 15. This CDR3 is built from 14 residues. The germline V gene encodes CDR1 SGHVS and CDR2 FNYEAQ. As DNA, the CDR3 is TGTGCCAGCAGGTCGACAGGGGATGACACTGTGACTTTCTTT. Protein product: CASRSTGDDTVTFF.